This T cell receptor (beta chain) was sequenced for a study of blood T cell repertoires in COVID-19. At the level of the study: Both acute and convalescent COVID-19 samples were obtained from the United States, Italy and Spain. Sources were T cells, B-cell-depleted T cells, or PBMCs; the material itself was cDNA or gDNA.

Methods used by the authors: The authors estimated nucleated cell counts from reference gene primer amplification. Clones were sequenced by immunoSEQ multiplex PCR, and TCRdb holds only the in-frame ones, with some missing. The DNA was the basis for D and trimming; V, J and clone size are from that table. The sample has more than 300,000 clones, around 87% seen once. This clone was detected only a few times. Germline CDR1 is SGDLS and CDR2 is YYNGEE. The CDR3 is made up of 17 amino acids. Trimming cost V 2 bases and J 7 bases; bases outside gene matches: 9. During active infection, Seattle patients enrolled and were then monitored through disease.

The chain joins TRBV9 to TRBJ2-1, with 13 bases identical to TRBD2. This TCR derives from a woman in her twenties or thirties with COVID-19, enrolled during active disease. Sequencing used peripheral blood. CDR3 in DNA: TGTGCCAGCAGCGTTGCCGGGACTAGCGGGAAGAGGAATGAGCAGTTCTTC. As protein: CASSVAGTSGKRNEQFF.